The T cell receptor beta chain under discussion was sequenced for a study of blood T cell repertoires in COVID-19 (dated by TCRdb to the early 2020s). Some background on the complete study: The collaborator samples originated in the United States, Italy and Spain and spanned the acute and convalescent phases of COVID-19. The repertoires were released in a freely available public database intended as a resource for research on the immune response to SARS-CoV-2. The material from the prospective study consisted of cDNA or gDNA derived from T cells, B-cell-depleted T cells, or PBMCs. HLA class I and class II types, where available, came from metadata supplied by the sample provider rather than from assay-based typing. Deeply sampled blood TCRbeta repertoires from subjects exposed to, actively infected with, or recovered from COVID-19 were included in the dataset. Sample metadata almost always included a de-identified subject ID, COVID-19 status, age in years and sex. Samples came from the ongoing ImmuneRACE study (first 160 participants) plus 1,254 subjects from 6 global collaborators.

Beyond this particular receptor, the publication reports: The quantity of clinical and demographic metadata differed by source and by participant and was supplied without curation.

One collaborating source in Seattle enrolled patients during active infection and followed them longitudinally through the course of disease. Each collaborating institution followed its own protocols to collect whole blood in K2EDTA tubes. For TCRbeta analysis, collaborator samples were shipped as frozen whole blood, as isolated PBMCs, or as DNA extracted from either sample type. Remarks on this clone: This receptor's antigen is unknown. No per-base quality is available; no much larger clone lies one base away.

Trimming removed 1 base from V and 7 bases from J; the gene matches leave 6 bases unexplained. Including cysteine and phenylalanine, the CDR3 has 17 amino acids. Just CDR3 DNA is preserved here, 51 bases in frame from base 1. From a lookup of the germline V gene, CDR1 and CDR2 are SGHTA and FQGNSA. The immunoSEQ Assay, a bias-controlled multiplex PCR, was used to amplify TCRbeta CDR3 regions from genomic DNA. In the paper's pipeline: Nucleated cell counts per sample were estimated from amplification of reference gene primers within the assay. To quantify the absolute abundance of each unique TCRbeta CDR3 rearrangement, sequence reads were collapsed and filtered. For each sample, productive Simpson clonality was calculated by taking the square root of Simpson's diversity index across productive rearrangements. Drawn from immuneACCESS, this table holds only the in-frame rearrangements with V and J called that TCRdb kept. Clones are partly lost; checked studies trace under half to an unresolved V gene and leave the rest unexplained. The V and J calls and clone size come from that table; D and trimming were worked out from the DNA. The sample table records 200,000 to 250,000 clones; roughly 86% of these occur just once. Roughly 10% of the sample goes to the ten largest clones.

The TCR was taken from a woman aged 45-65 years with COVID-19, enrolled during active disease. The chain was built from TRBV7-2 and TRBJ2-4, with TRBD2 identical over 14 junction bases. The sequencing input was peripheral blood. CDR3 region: CASSLEGLAGGGNIQYF. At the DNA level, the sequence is TGTGCCAGCAGCTTAGAAGGACTAGCGGGGGGCGGGAACATTCAGTACTTC.